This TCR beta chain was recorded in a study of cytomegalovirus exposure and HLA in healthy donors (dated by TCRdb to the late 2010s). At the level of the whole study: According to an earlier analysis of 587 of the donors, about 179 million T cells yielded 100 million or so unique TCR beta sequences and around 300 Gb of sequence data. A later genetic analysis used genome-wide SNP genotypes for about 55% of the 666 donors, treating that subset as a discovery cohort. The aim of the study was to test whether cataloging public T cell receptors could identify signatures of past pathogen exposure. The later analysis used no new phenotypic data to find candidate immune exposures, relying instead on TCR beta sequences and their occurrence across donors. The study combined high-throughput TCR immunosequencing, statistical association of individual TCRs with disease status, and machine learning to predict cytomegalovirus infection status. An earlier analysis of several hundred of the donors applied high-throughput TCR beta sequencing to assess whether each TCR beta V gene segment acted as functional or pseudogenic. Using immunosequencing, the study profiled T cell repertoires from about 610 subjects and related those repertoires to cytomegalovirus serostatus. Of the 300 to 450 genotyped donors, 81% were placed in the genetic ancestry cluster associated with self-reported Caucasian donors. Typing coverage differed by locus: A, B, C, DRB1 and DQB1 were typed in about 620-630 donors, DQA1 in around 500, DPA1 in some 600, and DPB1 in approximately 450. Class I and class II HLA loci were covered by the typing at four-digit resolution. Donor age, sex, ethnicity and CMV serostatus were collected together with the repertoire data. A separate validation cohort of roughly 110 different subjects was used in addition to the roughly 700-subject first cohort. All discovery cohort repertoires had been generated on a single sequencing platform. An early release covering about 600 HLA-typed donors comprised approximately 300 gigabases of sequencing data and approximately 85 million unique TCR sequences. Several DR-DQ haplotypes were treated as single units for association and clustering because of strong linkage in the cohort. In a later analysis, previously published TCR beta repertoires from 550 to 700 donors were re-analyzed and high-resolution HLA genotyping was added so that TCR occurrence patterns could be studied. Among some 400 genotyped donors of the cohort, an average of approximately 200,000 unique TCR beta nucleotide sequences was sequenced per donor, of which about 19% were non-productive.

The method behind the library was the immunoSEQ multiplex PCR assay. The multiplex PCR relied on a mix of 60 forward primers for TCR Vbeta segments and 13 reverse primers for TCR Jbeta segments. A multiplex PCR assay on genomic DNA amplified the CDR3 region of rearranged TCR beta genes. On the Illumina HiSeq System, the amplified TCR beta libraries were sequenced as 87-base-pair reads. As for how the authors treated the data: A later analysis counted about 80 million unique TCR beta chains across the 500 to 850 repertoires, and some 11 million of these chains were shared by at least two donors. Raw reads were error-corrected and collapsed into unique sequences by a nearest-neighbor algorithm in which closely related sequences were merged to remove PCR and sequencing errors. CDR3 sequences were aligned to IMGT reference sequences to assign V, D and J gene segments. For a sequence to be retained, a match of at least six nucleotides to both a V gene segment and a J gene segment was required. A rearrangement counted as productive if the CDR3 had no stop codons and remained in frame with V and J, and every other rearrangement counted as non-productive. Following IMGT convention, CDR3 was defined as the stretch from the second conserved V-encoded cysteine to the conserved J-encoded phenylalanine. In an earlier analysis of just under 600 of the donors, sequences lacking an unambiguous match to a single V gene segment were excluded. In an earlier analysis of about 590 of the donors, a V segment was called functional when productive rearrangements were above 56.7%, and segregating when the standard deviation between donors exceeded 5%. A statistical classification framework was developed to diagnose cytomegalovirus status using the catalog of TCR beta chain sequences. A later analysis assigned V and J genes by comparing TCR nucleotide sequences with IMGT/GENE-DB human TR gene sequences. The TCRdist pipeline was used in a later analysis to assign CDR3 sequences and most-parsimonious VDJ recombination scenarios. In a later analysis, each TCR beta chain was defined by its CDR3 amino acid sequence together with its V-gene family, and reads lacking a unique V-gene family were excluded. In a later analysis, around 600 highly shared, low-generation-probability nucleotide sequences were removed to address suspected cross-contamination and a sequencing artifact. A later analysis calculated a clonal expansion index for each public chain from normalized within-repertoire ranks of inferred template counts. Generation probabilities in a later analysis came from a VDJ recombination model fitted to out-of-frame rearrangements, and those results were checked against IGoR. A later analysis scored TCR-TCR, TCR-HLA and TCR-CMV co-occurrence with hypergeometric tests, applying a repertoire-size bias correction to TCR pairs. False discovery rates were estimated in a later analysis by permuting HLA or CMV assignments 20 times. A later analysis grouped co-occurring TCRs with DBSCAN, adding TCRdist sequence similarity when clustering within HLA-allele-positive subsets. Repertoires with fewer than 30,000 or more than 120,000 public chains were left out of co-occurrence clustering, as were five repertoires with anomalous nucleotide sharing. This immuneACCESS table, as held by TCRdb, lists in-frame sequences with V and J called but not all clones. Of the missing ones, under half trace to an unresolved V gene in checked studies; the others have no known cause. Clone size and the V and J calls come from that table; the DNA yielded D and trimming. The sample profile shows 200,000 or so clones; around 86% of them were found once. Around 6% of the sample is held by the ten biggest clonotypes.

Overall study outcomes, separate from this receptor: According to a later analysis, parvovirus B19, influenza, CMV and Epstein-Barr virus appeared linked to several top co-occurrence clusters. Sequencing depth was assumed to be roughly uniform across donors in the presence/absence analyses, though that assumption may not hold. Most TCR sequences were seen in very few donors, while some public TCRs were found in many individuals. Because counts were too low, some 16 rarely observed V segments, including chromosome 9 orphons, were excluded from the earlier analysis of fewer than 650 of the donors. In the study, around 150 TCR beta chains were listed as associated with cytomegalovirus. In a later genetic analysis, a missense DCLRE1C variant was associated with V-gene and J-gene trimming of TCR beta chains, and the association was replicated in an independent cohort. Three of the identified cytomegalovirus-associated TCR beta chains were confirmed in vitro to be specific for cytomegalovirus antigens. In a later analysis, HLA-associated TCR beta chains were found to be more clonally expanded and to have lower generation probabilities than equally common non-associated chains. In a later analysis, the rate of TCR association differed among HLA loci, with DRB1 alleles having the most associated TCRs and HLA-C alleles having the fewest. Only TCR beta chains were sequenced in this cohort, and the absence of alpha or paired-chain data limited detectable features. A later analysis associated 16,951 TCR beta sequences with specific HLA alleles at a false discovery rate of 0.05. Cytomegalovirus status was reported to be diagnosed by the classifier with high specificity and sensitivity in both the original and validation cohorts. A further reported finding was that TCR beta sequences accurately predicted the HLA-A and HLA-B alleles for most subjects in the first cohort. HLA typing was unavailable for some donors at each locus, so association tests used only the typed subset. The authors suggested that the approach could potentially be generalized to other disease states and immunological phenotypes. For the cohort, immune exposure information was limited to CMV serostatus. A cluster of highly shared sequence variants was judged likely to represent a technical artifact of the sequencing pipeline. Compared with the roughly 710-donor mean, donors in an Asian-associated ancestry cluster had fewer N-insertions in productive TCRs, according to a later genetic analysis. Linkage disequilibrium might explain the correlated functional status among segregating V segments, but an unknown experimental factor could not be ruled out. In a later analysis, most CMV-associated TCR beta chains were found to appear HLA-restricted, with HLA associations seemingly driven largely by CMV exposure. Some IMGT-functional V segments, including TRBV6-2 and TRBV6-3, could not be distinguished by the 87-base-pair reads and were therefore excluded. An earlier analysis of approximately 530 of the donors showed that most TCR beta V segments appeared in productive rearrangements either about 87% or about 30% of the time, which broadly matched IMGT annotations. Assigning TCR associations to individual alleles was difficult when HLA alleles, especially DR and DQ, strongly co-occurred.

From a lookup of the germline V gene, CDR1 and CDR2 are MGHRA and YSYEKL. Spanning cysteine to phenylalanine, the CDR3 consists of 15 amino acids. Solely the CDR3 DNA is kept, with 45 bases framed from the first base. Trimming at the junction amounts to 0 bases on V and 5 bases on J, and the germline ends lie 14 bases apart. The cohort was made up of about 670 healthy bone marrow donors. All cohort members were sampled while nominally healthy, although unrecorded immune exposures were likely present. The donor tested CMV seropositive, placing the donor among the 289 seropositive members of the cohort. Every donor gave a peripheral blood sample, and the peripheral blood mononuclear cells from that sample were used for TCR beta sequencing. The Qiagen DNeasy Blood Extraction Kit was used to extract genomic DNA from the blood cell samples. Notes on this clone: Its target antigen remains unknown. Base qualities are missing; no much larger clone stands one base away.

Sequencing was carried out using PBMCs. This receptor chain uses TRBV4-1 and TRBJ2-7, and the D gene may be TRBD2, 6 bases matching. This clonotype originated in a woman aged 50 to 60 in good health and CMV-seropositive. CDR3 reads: CASSQEITTSHEQYF. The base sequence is TGCGCCAGCAGCCAAGAGATAACTACTAGCCACGAGCAGTACTTC.